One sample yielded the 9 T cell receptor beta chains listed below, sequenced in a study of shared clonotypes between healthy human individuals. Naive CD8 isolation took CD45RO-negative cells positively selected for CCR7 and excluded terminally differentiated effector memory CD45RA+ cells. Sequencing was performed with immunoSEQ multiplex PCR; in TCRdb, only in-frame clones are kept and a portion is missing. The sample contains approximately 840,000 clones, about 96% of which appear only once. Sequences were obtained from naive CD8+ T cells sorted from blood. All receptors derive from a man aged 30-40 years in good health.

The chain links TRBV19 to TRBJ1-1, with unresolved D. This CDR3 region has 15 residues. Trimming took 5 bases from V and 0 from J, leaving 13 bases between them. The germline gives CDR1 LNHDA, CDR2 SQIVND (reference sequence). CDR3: CASSLRQSMNTEAFF. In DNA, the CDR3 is TGTGCCAGTAGTCTCCGACAAAGCATGAACACTGAAGCTTTCTTT.

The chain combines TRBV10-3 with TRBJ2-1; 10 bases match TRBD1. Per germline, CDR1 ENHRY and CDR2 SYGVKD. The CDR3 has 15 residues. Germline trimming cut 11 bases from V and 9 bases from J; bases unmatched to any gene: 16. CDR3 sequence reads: CAVSGIDRGQVEQFF. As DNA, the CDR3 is TGTGCCGTATCAGGGATCGACAGGGGGCAAGTTGAGCAGTTCTTC.

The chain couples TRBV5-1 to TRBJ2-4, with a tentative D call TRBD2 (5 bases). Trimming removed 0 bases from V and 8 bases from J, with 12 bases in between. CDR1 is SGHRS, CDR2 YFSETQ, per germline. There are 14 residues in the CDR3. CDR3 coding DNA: TGCGCCAGCAGCTTGGGGATCCACGGGGACATTCAGTACTTC. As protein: CASSLGIHGDIQYF.

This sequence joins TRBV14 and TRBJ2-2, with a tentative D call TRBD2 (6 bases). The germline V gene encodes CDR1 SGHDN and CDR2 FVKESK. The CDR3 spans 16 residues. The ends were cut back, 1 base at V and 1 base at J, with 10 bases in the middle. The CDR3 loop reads CASSQGSSENTGELFF. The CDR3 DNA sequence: TGTGCCAGCAGCCAAGGATCTAGCGAGAACACCGGGGAGCTGTTTTTT.

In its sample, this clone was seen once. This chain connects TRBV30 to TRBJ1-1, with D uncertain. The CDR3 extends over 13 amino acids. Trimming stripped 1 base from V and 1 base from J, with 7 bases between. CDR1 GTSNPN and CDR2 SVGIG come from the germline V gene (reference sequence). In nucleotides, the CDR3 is TGTGCCTGGAGTGGTACACCGAACACTGAAGCTTTCTTT. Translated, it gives CAWSGTPNTEAFF.

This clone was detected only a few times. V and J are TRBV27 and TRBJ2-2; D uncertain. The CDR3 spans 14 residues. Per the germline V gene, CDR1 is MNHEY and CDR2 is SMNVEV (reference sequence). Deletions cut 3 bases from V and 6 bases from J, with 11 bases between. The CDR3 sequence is CASSFDNTPGELFF. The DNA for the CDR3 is TGTGCCAGCAGTTTTGACAATACTCCCGGGGAGCTGTTTTTT.

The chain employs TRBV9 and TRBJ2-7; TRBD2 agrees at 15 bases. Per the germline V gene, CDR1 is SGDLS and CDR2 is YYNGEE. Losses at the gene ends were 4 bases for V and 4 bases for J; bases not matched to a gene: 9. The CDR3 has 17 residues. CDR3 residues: CASSSSGLAGGGYEQYF. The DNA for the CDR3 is TGTGCCAGCAGCTCCTCGGGACTAGCGGGAGGTGGGTACGAGCAGTACTTC.

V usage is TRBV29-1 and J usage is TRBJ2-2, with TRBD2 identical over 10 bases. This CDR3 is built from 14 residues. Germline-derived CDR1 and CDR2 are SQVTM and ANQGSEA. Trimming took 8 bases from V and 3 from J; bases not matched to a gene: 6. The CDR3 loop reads CSFRTSGYTGELFF. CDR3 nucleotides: TGCAGCTTCAGGACTAGCGGATACACCGGGGAGCTGTTTTTT.

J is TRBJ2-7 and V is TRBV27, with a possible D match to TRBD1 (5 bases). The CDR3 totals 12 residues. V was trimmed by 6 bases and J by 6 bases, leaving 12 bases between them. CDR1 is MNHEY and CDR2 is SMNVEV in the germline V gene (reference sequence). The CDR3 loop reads CASSYLQGEQYF. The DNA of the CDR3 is TGTGCCAGCAGCTACCTGCAGGGCGAGCAGTACTTC.